This T cell receptor (beta chain) was obtained from a study of shared clonotypes between healthy human individuals. Clones were sequenced by immunoSEQ multiplex PCR, and TCRdb holds only the in-frame ones, with some missing. Among about a million clones listed, around 76% were seen once. In this sample, this clone turned up a few times. The sequenced material came from memory CD4+ T cells sorted from blood. Subset reported: CD45RA-negative fraction. The source of this sequence is a man between 18 and 29 years old in good health.

The CDR3 protein is CSGRNTEAFF. CDR3 in DNA: TGCAGCGGAAGGAACACTGAAGCTTTCTTT. The V gene is TRBV29-1, the J gene TRBJ1-1; D gene ambiguous. CDR3 length: 10 residues. V lost 7 bases, J lost 1 base, and 4 bases lay in between. CDR1 and CDR2 (germline): SQVTM, ANQGSEA. Combining the CDR3 with reference TRBV29-1 and TRBJ1-1 gives the whole variable domain SAVISQKPSRDICQRGTSLTIQCQVDSQVTMMFWYRQQPGQSLTLIATANQGSEATYESGFVIDKFPISRPNLTFSTLTVSNMSPEDSSIYLCSGRNTEAFFGQGTRLTVV.